This T cell receptor beta chain was found in a study of blood T cell repertoires in COVID-19. Study summary: The samples span acute and convalescent COVID-19 from the United States, Italy and Spain.

CDR1 is MNHEY and CDR2 is SMNVEV in the germline V gene (reference sequence). The CDR3 extends over 17 amino acids. The ends were cut back, 6 bases at V and 3 bases at J, with 22 bases in the middle. The method was immunoSEQ multiplex PCR; TCRdb's version includes in-frame clones alone and lacks a portion of them. The table has 200,000 to 250,000 clones, around 88% seen once. Sequenced input: PBMCs or T cells enriched from blood (not recorded which). This sequence originates from a woman between 50 and 59 years old with acute COVID-19. The rearrangement joins TRBV27 to TRBJ2-3; D may be TRBD1 (7 bases). The CDR3 protein is CASSRVSRQGGTDTQYF. The CDR3 nucleotides read TGTGCCAGCAGCCGCGTTAGTCGACAGGGAGGTACAGATACGCAGTATTTT.